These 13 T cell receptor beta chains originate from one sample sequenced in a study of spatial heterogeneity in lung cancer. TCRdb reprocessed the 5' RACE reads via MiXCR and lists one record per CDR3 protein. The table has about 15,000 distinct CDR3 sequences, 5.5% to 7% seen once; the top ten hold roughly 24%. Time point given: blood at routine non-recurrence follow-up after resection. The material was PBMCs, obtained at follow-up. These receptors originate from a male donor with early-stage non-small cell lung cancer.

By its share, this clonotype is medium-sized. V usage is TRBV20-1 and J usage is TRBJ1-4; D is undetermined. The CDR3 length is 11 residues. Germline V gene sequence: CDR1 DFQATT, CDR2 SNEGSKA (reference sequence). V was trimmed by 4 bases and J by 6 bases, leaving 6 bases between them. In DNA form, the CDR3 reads TGCAGTGCTATCTTTGATGAAAAACTGTTTTTT. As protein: CSAIFDEKLFF.

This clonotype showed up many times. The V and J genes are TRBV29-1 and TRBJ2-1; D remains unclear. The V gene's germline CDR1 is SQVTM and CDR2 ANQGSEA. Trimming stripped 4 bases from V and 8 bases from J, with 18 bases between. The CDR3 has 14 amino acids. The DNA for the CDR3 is TGCAGCGTTGGAGGCCGGGTGGGGATAGATGAGCAGTTCTTC. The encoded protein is CSVGGRVGIDEQFF.

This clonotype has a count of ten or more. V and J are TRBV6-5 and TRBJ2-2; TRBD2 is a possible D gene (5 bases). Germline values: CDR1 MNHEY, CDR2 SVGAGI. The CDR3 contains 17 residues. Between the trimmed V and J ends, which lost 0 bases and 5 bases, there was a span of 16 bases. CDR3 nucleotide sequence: TGTGCCAGCAGTTACTCGCGGGTAGCGCGGTTTACCGGGGAGCTGTTTTTT. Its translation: CASSYSRVARFTGELFF.

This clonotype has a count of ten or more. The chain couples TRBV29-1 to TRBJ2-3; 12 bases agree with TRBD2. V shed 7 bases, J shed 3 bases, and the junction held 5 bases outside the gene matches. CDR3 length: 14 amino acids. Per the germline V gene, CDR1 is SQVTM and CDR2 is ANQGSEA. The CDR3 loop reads CSADGLAGTDTQYF. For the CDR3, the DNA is TGCAGCGCCGATGGACTAGCGGGAACAGATACGCAGTATTTT.

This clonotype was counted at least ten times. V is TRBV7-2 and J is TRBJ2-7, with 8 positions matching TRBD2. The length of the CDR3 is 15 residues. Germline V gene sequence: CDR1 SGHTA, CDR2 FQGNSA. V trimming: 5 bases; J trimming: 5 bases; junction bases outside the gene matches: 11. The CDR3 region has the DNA TGTGCCAGCAGCCCTAGGGGCGGGAGGTTCCACGAGCAGTACTTC. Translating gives CASSPRGGRFHEQYF.

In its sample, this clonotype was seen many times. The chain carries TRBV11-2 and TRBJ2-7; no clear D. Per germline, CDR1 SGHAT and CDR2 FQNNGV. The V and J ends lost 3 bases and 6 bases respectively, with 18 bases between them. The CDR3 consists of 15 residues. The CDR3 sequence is CASSLAQAQVGEQYF. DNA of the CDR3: TGTGCCAGCAGCTTGGCCCAGGCCCAGGTGGGCGAGCAGTACTTC.

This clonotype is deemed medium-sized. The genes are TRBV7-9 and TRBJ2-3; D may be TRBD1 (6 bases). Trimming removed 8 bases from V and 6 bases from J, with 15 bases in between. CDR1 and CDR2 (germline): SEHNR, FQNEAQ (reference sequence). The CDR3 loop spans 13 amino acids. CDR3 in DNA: TGTGCCAGCGGGTGGGGGCGAGTGGATACGCAGTATTTT. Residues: CASGWGRVDTQYF. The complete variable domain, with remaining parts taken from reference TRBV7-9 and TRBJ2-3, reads DTGVSQNPRHKITKRGQNVTFRCDPISEHNRLYWYRQTLGQGPEFLTYFQNEAQLEKSRLLSDRFSAERPKGSFSTLEIQRTEQGDSAMYLCASGWGRVDTQYFGPGTRLTVL.

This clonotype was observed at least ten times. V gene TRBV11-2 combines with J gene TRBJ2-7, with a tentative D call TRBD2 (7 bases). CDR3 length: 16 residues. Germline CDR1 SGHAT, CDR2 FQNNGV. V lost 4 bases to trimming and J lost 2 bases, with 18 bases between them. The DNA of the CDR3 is TGTGCCAGCAGCTCAATTAGGGGGGGACGTGCCTACGAGCAGTACTTC. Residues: CASSSIRGGRAYEQYF.

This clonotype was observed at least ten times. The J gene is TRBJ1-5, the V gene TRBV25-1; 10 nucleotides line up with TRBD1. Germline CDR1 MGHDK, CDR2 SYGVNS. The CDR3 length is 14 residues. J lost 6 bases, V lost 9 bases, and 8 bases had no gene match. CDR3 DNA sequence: TGTGCCAGTTCCGGGACAGGGGACACTCAGCCCCAGCATTTT. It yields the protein CASSGTGDTQPQHF.

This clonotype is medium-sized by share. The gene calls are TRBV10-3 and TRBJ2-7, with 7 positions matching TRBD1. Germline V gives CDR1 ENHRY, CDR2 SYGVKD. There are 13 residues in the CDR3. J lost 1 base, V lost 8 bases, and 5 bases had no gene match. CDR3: CAIGQGESYEQYF. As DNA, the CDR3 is TGTGCCATCGGGCAGGGGGAATCCTACGAGCAGTACTTC.

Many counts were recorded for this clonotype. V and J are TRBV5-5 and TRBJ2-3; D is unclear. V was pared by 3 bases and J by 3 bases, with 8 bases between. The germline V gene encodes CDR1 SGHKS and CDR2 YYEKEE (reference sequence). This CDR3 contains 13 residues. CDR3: CASSWPTTDTQYF. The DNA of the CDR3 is TGTGCCAGCAGCTGGCCTACTACAGATACGCAGTATTTT.

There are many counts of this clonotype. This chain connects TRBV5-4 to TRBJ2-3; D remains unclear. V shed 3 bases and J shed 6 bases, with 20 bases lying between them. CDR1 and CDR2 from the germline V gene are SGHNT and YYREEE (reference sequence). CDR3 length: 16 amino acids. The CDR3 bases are TGTGCCAGCAGCTCCCAGGCGAGCATGGGTAGGGATACGCAGTATTTT. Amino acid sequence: CASSSQASMGRDTQYF.

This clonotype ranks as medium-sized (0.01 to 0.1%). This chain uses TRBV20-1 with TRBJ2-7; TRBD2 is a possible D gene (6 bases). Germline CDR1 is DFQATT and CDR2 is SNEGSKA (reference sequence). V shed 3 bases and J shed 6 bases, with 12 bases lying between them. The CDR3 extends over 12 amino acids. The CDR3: CSASGSTGEQYF. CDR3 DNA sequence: TGCAGTGCTAGCGGGAGTACCGGCGAGCAGTACTTC.